Listed below are T cell receptor beta chains from one sample, sequenced in a study of radiotherapy plus CTLA-4 blockade in lung cancer. Only in-frame clones appear in the TCRdb table, and some are missing; sequencing was by immunoSEQ multiplex PCR. Seen here are approximately 40,000 clones, 70% to 80% observed once, and the top ten hold under 3%. Sequencing was performed on peripheral blood, taken from a patient treated with radiotherapy plus ipilimumab. These receptor sequences come from a human donor with non-small cell lung cancer whose response to radiotherapy plus ipilimumab could not be evaluated. The CDR3 runs from the conserved cysteine through the conserved F or W. A D gene is named only where the DNA matches it firmly. Some rows have no size entry. The others give once, few or many, or a class for an expanded clone.

clone size	V gene	J gene	D gene	CDR3 DNA	CDR3 protein
NA	TRBV7-3	TRBJ2-1	NA	TGTGCCAGCAGCTTAACGGGGCCTCAGGGTGAGCAGTTCTTC	CASSLTGPQGEQFF
NA	TRBV11-2	TRBJ1-2	TRBD1	TGTGCCAGCAGCTCCGATGCCGCCGGGACAGGGGGCCTCTATGGCTACACCTTC	CASSSDAAGTGGLYGYTF
NA	TRBV7-2	TRBJ2-3	NA	TGTGCCAGCAGCTTAGTAAGGAGAACGACAGATACGCAGTATTTT	CASSLVRRTTDTQYF
NA	TRBV4-3	TRBJ2-5	NA	TGCGCCAGCAGCCCTAATTTCCGGGGAGAGACCCAGTACTTC	CASSPNFRGETQYF
NA	TRBV5-4	TRBJ2-7	NA	TGTGCCAGCAGCTTGTTTGGGGTCGGGGTGGGGAACGAGCAGTACTTC	CASSLFGVGVGNEQYF
NA	TRBV15	TRBJ1-1	TRBD1	TGTGCCACCAGCGGGGACAGGGGATTCACTGAAGCTTTCTTT	CATSGDRGFTEAFF
once	TRBV4-2	TRBJ2-4	TRBD2	TGTGCCAGCAGCCAAGAGATAGCGGGAGGGAACAAAAACATTCAGTACTTC	CASSQEIAGGNKNIQYF
few	TRBV7-2	TRBJ2-2	NA	TGTGCCAGCAGCTCCCTCCTAAGCACCGGGGAGCTGTTTTTT	CASSSLLSTGELFF
few	TRBV10-3	TRBJ1-5	NA	TGTGCCATCTCCCGGAGCAATCAGCCCCAGCATTTT	CAISRSNQPQHF
once	TRBV7-3	TRBJ2-7	NA	TGTGCCAGCAGCTTAAGTTCCCCGGGAGCTGACGAGCAGTACTTC	CASSLSSPGADEQYF
NA	TRBV2	TRBJ1-1	TRBD1	TGTGCCAGCAGAACGAGCCCCCGGGACAGGAACACTGAAGCTTTCTTT	CASRTSPRDRNTEAFF
NA	TRBV18	TRBJ1-2	NA	TGTGCCAGCTCAAAGGGGGACCCCGGCTACACCTTC	CASSKGDPGYTF
NA	TRBV9	TRBJ2-2	NA	TGTGCCAGCAGCGGCCGGGGGGAGCTGTTTTTT	CASSGRGELFF
NA	TRBV7-3	TRBJ2-2	NA	TGTGCCAGCAGCAAGGTCGGAGGGACGAACACCGGGGAGCTGTTTTTT	CASSKVGGTNTGELFF
NA	TRBV5-6	TRBJ2-4	NA	TGTGCCAGCAGTTATGCAGTGGAGGGCATTCAGTACTTC	CASSYAVEGIQYF
once	TRBV2	TRBJ1-5	TRBD1	TGTGCCAGCAGGAAGGACAGGGGGAGAGGGTATAGCAATCAGCCCCAGCATTTT	CASRKDRGRGYSNQPQHF
NA	TRBV27	TRBJ2-2	NA	TGTGCCAGCAGTTCGACATCCGGGGAGCTGTTTTTT	CASSSTSGELFF
few	TRBV7-7	TRBJ2-5	TRBD2	TGTGCTAGCAGCTTACCTAGCCACGGGACTACCAAAGAGACCCAGTACTTC	CASSLPSHGTTKETQYF
NA	TRBV28	TRBJ1-2	TRBD1	TGTGCCAGCAGTTCTCAGGGGGCTCGCCCCCTCGGCTACACCTTC	CASSSQGARPLGYTF
NA	TRBV2	TRBJ1-3	NA	TGTGCCAGCGGTGGACTTATAACCGGAAACACCATATATTTT	CASGGLITGNTIYF
NA	TRBV9	TRBJ1-1	NA	TGTGCCAGCAGCGTGGCAGATATGAACACTGAAGCTTTCTTT	CASSVADMNTEAFF
few	TRBV7-8	TRBJ2-7	NA	TGTGCCAGCAGGGGACGGGGGAACGAGCAGTACTTC	CASRGRGNEQYF
once	TRBV7-7	TRBJ1-6	NA	TGTGCCAGCAGCTTGTCAGGGAATAATTCCCCCCTCCACTTT	CASSLSGNNSPLHF
NA	TRBV7-9	TRBJ1-4	TRBD1	TGTGCCAGCAGCCCACAGACAGGGGGCACTACTAATGAAAAACTGTTTTTT	CASSPQTGGTTNEKLFF
NA	TRBV2	TRBJ2-6	TRBD2	TGTGCCAGCAGACGGACTAGCGGGAGATTTATGGGGGGGGCCAACGTCCTGACTTTC	CASRRTSGRFMGGANVLTF
NA	TRBV6-1	TRBJ2-1	NA	TGTGCCAGCAGGGCCGTCGGGAGTGAGCAGTTCTTC	CASRAVGSEQFF
once	TRBV5-6	TRBJ1-6	TRBD1	TGTGCCAGCAGCACCTACGACAGGGTTTCGTCACCCCTCCACTTT	CASSTYDRVSSPLHF
NA	TRBV2	TRBJ2-2	TRBD1	TGTGCCAGCAGTTCAGACAGGGCGGTGAACACCGGGGAGCTGTTTTTT	CASSSDRAVNTGELFF
NA	TRBV7-8	TRBJ1-6	NA	TGTGCCAGCAGCTTCGGGTGGAATTCACCCCTCCACTTT	CASSFGWNSPLHF
NA	TRBV4-3	TRBJ2-3	NA	TGCGCCAGCAGCCATCGGGGGGCCGGGGATACGCAGTATTTT	CASSHRGAGDTQYF
once	TRBV28	TRBJ2-3	TRBD2	TGTGCCAGCAGTCGAACTAGCGGACTCACAGATACGCAGTATTTT	CASSRTSGLTDTQYF
NA	TRBV14	TRBJ2-2	NA	TGTGCCAGCAGCCACTTAGACAGAAACACCGGGGAGCTGTTTTTT	CASSHLDRNTGELFF
NA	TRBV27	TRBJ2-7	TRBD1	TGTGCCAGCAGGACAGGGAGCTCCTACGAGCAGTACTTC	CASRTGSSYEQYF
once	TRBV27	TRBJ2-1	NA	TGTGCCAGCAGTAGGTTCGGGGTAGGTGAGCAGTTCTTC	CASSRFGVGEQFF
NA	TRBV19	TRBJ1-3	TRBD1	TGTGCCACACTCTTAAGGGACAGGGGTTCTCTGCGATCCCTCTCTGGAAACACCATATATTTT	CATLLRDRGSLRSLSGNTIYF
once	TRBV7-8	TRBJ2-2	NA	TGTGCCAGCAGCAAGGTCCAGGGTCCGACCGGGGAGCTGTTTTTT	CASSKVQGPTGELFF
NA	TRBV9	TRBJ1-5	NA	TGTGCCAGCAGCGTAGCTCCAGACAATCAGCCCCAGCATTTT	CASSVAPDNQPQHF
NA	TRBV5-1	TRBJ2-5	TRBD1	TGCGCCAGCAGCCGAACAGGGGGCCAAGAGACCCAGTACTTC	CASSRTGGQETQYF
NA	TRBV28	TRBJ2-3	NA	TGTGCCAGCAGTTTACGCCTCTACTACAGGGTTCGGGATACGCAGTATTTT	CASSLRLYYRVRDTQYF
NA	TRBV5-6	TRBJ1-1	NA	TGTGCCAGCAGCTTGAACGGTTTGAACACTGAAGCTTTCTTT	CASSLNGLNTEAFF
NA	TRBV7-6	TRBJ2-5	TRBD2	TGTGCCAGCAGCCCGACGACTAGCGGGAGGGAGACCCAGTACTTC	CASSPTTSGRETQYF
NA	TRBV7-2	TRBJ1-2	NA	TGTGCCAGCAGCCCTGGGGGCCGGGGTACTAACTATGGCTACACCTTC	CASSPGGRGTNYGYTF
NA	TRBV28	TRBJ2-7	TRBD1	TGTGCCAGCAGTTTGGGACAGGGGACCGAGCAGTACTTC	CASSLGQGTEQYF
NA	TRBV7-2	TRBJ2-5	NA	TGTGCCAGCAGCATGGGCGTCGGCGGGAAGACCCAGTACTTC	CASSMGVGGKTQYF
NA	TRBV5-1	TRBJ1-6	NA	TGCGCCAGCAGCTTATCGTCCGGGAATAATTCACCCCTCCACTTT	CASSLSSGNNSPLHF
NA	TRBV27	TRBJ1-4	NA	TGTGCCAGCAGTCCAGCAACTAATGAAAAACTGTTTTTT	CASSPATNEKLFF
few	TRBV28	TRBJ1-2	NA	TGTGCCAGCAGTCCCGGGGGGCTGGGGGCCTATGGCTACACCTTC	CASSPGGLGAYGYTF
NA	TRBV6-5	TRBJ1-2	TRBD1	TGTGCCAGCAGTTACCGGGACAGACACTACACCTTC	CASSYRDRHYTF
NA	TRBV20-1	TRBJ2-7	NA	TGCAGTGCTAGCGGGAGCAACGAGCAGTACTTC	CSASGSNEQYF
few	TRBV5-6	TRBJ2-7	TRBD2	TGTGCCAGCAGCCCTGGACTAGCGGGGGGGCCGATGTATGGGCAGTACTTC	CASSPGLAGGPMYGQYF
NA	TRBV25-1	TRBJ1-2	TRBD1	TGTGCCAGCAGGCAGGGGGCCCATGGCTACACCTTC	CASRQGAHGYTF